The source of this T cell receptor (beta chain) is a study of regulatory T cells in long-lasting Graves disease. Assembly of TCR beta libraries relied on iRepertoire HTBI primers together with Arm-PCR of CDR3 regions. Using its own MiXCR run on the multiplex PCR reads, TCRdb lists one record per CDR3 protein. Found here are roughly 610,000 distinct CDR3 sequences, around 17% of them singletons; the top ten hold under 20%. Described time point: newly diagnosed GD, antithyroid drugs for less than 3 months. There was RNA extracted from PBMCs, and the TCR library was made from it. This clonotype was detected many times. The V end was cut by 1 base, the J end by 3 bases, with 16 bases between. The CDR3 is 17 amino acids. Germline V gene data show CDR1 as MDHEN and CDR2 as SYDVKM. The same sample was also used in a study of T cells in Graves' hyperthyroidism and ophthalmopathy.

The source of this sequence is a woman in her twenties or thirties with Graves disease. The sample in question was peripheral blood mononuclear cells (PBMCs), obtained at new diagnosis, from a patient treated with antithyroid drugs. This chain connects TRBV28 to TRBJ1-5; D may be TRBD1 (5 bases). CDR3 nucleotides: TGTGCCAGCAGTTTATACTTGGCAACAGGTTTCAATCAGCCCCAGCATTTT. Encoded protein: CASSLYLATGFNQPQHF.